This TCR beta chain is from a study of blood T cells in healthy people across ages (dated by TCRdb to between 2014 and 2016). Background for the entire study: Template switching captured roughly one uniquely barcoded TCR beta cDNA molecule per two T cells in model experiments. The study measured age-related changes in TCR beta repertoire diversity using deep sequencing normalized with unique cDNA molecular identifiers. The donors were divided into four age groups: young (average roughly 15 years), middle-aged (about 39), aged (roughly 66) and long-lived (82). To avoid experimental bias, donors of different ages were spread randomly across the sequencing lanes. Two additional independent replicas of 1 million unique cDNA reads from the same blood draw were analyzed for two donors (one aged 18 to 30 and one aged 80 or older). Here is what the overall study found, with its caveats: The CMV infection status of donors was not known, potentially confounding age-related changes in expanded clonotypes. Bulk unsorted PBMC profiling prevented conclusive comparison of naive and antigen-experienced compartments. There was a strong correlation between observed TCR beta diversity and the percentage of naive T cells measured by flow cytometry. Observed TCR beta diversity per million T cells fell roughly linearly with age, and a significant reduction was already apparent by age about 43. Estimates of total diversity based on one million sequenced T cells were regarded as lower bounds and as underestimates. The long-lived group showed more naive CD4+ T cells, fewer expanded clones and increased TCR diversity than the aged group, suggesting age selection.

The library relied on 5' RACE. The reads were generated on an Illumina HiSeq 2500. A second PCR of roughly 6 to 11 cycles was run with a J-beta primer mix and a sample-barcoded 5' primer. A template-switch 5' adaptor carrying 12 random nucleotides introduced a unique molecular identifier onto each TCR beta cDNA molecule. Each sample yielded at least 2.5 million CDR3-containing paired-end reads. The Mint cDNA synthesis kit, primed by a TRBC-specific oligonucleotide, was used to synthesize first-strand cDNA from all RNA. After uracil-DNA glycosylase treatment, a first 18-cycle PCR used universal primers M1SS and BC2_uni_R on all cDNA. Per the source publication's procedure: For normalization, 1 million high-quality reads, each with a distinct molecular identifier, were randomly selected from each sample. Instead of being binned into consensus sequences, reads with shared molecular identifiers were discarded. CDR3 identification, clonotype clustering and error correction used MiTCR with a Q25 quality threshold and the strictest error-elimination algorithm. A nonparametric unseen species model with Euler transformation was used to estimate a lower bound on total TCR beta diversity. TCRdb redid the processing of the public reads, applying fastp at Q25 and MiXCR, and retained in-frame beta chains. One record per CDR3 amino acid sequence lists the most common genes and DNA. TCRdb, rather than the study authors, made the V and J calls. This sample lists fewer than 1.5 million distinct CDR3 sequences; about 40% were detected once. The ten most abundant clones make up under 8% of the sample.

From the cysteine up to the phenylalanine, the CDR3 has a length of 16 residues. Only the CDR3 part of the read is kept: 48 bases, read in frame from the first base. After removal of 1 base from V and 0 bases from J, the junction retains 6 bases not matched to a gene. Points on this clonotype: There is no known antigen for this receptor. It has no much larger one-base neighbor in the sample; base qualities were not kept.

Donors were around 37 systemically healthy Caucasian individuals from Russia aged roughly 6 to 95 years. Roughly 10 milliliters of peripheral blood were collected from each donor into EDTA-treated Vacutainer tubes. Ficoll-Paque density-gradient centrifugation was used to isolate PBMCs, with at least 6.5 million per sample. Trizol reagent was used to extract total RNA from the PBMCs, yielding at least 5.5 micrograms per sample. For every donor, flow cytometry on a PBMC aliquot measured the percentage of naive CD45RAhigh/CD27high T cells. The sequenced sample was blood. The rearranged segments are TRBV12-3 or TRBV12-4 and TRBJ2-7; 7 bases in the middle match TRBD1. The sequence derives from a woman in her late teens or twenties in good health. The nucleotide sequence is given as TGTGCCAGCAGTTTAGGATACAGGGGTTTCTCCTACGAGCAGTACTTC. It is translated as CASSLGYRGFSYEQYF.